This T cell receptor beta chain was identified in a study of cytomegalovirus exposure and HLA in healthy donors listed by TCRdb under 2017. For context, the study as a whole: According to an earlier analysis of 450 to 650 of the donors, about 180 million T cells yielded 100 million or so unique TCR beta sequences and 276 Gb of sequence data. An early release that covered approximately 600 HLA-typed donors contained approximately 300 gigabases of sequencing data and around 80 million unique TCR sequences. Among the roughly 400 genotyped donors, around 81% belonged to the genetic ancestry cluster associated with self-reported Caucasian donors. The aim of the study was to test whether cataloging public T cell receptors could identify signatures of past pathogen exposure. The T cell repertoires of about 700 subjects were profiled by immunosequencing and related to cytomegalovirus serostatus. Along with the roughly 700-subject first cohort, a separate validation cohort of around 120 different subjects was used. To predict cytomegalovirus infection status, the study combined high-throughput TCR immunosequencing, statistical association of individual TCRs with disease status, and machine learning. In a later analysis, previously published TCR beta repertoires from 550 to 750 donors were re-analyzed and high-resolution HLA genotyping was added so that TCR occurrence patterns could be studied. Rather than drawing on any new phenotypic data, the later analysis identified candidate immune exposures from TCR beta sequences and the way those sequences occurred across donors. In an earlier analysis of 500 to 650 of the donors, high-throughput TCR beta sequencing was used to judge whether each TCR beta V gene segment behaved as functional or pseudogenic. Alongside the repertoire data, information on donor age, sex, ethnicity and CMV serostatus was compiled. A later genetic analysis took genome-wide SNP genotypes for 398 of the 666 donors and used that subset as a discovery cohort. Every repertoire in the discovery cohort had been generated on one and the same sequencing platform. HLA typing included class I and class II loci at four-digit resolution. The number of typed donors differed by locus: roughly 620-630 for A, B, C, DRB1 and DQB1; about 520 for DQA1; some 610 for DPA1; and around 470 for DPB1. Four to six DR-DQ haplotypes were handled as single units for association and clustering, since linkage in the cohort was strong. Across around 400 genotyped donors of the cohort, an average of roughly 200,000 unique TCR beta nucleotide sequences per donor were sequenced, and 15% to 20% of those sequences were non-productive. Overall study outcomes, separate from this receptor: A cluster of highly shared sequence variants was judged likely to be a technical artifact of the sequencing pipeline. An earlier analysis of some 590 of the donors showed that most TCR beta V segments appeared in productive rearrangements either about 90% or about 30% of the time, which broadly matched IMGT annotations. Three of the identified cytomegalovirus-associated TCR beta chains were confirmed in vitro to be specific for cytomegalovirus antigens. In a later analysis, most CMV-associated TCR beta chains were found to appear HLA-restricted, with HLA associations seemingly driven largely by CMV exposure. Some IMGT-functional V segments, including TRBV6-2 and TRBV6-3, could not be distinguished by the 87-base-pair reads and were therefore excluded. A further reported finding was that TCR beta sequences accurately predicted the HLA-A and HLA-B alleles for most subjects in the first cohort. Several of the top co-occurrence clusters appeared to be linked to parvovirus B19, influenza, CMV and Epstein-Barr virus, according to a later analysis. Immune exposure information for the cohort was limited to CMV serostatus. At a false discovery rate of 0.05, a later analysis linked roughly 17,000 TCR beta sequences to specific HLA alleles. Most TCR sequences were seen in very few donors, while some public TCRs were found in many individuals. V-gene and J-gene trimming of TCR beta chains was associated with a missense DCLRE1C variant in a later genetic analysis, and the association was replicated in an independent cohort. Correlated functional status among segregating V segments might reflect linkage disequilibrium, but an unknown experimental factor could not be ruled out. A later genetic analysis reported fewer N-insertions in productive TCRs among donors in an Asian-associated ancestry cluster than the approximately 670-donor mean. Sequencing depth was assumed to be roughly uniform across donors in the presence/absence analyses, though that assumption may not hold. When HLA alleles, especially DR and DQ, strongly co-occurred, TCR associations were difficult to assign to individual alleles. The earlier analysis of approximately 540 of the donors excluded approximately 15 rarely observed V segments, including chromosome 9 orphons, because counts were too low. Because some donors lacked HLA typing at each locus, the association tests relied only on the typed subset. A later analysis found that TCR association rates varied across HLA loci, with DRB1 alleles showing the most associated TCRs and HLA-C alleles the fewest. Only TCR beta chains were sequenced in this cohort, and the absence of alpha or paired-chain data limited detectable features. The study gave a list of 150 to 200 TCR beta chains associated with cytomegalovirus. It was suggested by the authors that the approach could potentially be generalized to other disease states and immunological phenotypes. In both the original and validation cohorts, the classifier was reported to diagnose cytomegalovirus status with high specificity and sensitivity. In a later analysis, HLA-associated TCR beta chains showed more clonal expansion and lower generation probabilities than non-associated chains that were equally common.

The cohort comprised some 680 healthy bone marrow donors. Cohort members were all nominally healthy when sampled, although unrecorded immune exposures were likely present. The donor tested CMV seronegative, placing the donor among the approximately 360 seronegative members of the cohort. A peripheral blood sample was provided by each donor, and peripheral blood mononuclear cells were used for TCR beta sequencing. Genomic DNA was extracted from the blood cell samples with the Qiagen DNeasy Blood Extraction Kit. On this clone: It has no known antigen specificity. One base away there is no much larger clone; base qualities are not given.

The library was produced with the immunoSEQ multiplex PCR assay. For the multiplex PCR, a mixture combining 60 forward primers for TCR Vbeta segments and 13 reverse primers for TCR Jbeta segments was used. The CDR3 region of rearranged TCR beta genes was amplified from genomic DNA with a multiplex PCR assay. Amplified TCR beta libraries were sequenced as 87-base-pair reads on the Illumina HiSeq System. As for the original processing: A later analysis counted 65 million to 90 million unique TCR beta chains across the 670 or so repertoires, and 10 million to 11 million of these chains were shared by at least two donors. Raw reads were error-corrected and collapsed into unique sequences by a nearest-neighbor algorithm in which closely related sequences were merged to remove PCR and sequencing errors. To assign V, D and J gene segments, CDR3 sequences were aligned to IMGT reference sequences. Each retained sequence needed at least a six-nucleotide match to both a V gene segment and a J gene segment. A rearrangement counted as productive if the CDR3 had no stop codons and remained in frame with V and J, and every other rearrangement counted as non-productive. Following IMGT convention, CDR3 was defined as the stretch from the second conserved V-encoded cysteine up to the conserved J-encoded phenylalanine. The earlier analysis of approximately 590 of the donors excluded any sequence lacking an unambiguous match to a single V gene segment. An earlier analysis of 500 to 700 of the donors classified V segments as functional when productive rearrangements were above 56.7% and as segregating when the standard deviation between donors was above 5%. To diagnose cytomegalovirus status from the catalog of TCR beta chain sequences, a statistical classification framework was built. V and J gene assignment, in a later analysis, came from comparing TCR nucleotide sequences with IMGT/GENE-DB human TR gene sequences. The TCRdist pipeline was used in a later analysis to assign CDR3 sequences and most-parsimonious VDJ recombination scenarios. In a later analysis, each TCR beta chain was defined by its CDR3 amino acid sequence together with its V-gene family, and reads without a unique V-gene family were excluded. To address suspected cross-contamination and a sequencing artifact, a later analysis removed roughly 580 highly shared, low-generation-probability nucleotide sequences. A later analysis calculated a clonal expansion index for each public chain from normalized within-repertoire ranks of inferred template counts. Generation probabilities in a later analysis came from a VDJ recombination model fitted to out-of-frame rearrangements, and those results were checked against IGoR. In a later analysis, hypergeometric tests were used to score TCR-TCR, TCR-HLA and TCR-CMV co-occurrence, with a repertoire-size bias correction applied to TCR pairs. False discovery rates were estimated in a later analysis by permuting HLA or CMV assignments 20 times. In a later analysis, co-occurring TCRs were grouped with DBSCAN, and TCRdist sequence similarity was added when clustering was performed within HLA-allele-positive subsets. Repertoires with fewer than 30,000 or more than 120,000 public chains, plus five repertoires with anomalous nucleotide sharing, were excluded from co-occurrence clustering. Sourced from immuneACCESS, this table was stored by TCRdb with only in-frame sequences that have V and J called. A share of the clones is absent; for the studies checked, an unresolved V gene accounts for under half, and the remainder has no known explanation. From that table come the V and J calls and clone size; the DNA was used to work out D and trimming. The table for this sample lists roughly 65,000 clones; about 80% of them were counted only once. Jointly, the top ten make up around 4.7% of the sample.

CDR1 LNHNV and CDR2 YYDKDF are derived from the germline V gene (reference sequence). V is shortened by 0 bases, J by 4 bases, and the region joining them spans 6 bases. The CDR3 covers 13 residues, taking in both the cysteine and the phenylalanine. Solely the CDR3 DNA is kept, with 39 bases framed from the first base. This TCR was sampled from a woman aged 25 to 39 in good health and CMV-seronegative. The chain joins TRBV15 to TRBJ2-5; the D gene cannot be named for sure. The sample consisted of PBMCs. The CDR3 protein sequence reads: CATSRESGETQYF. The DNA sequence follows: TGTGCCACCAGCAGAGAATCCGGAGAGACCCAGTACTTC. Joined to the reference TRBV15 and TRBJ2-5 proteins, this CDR3 gives the full variable domain: DAMVIQNPRYQVTQFGKPVTLSCSQTLNHNVMYWYQQKSSQAPKLLFHYYDKDFNNEADTPDNFQSRRPNTSFCFLDIRSPGLGDTAMYLCATSRESGETQYFGPGTRLLVL.